One sample yielded the 18 T cell receptor beta chains listed below, sequenced in a study of cytomegalovirus exposure and HLA in healthy donors (dated by TCRdb to about 2017). Library creation used the immunoSEQ multiplex PCR assay. The multiplex PCR relied on a mix of 60 forward primers for TCR Vbeta segments and 13 reverse primers for TCR Jbeta segments. This is the immuneACCESS table as TCRdb keeps it, with only in-frame sequences that have V and J called. A part of the clones is gone; compared with another copy, unresolved V genes explain less than half, and the rest is unexplained. The sample's records list about 110,000 clones. 3.6% of the sample rests with the top ten. Sequenced: PBMCs. All receptors come from a man aged 18 to 29 in good health and CMV-seronegative.

J is TRBJ2-5 and V is TRBV9, with D unclear. Per the germline V gene, CDR1 is SGDLS and CDR2 is YYNGEE. V gave up 5 bases and J gave up 5 bases, with 16 bases separating them. The CDR3 runs to 14 residues. The CDR3 here is CASSQDQRWETQYF. The DNA for the CDR3 is TGTGCCAGCAGTCAAGACCAGCGTTGGGAGACCCAGTACTTC.

The genes are TRBV7-9 and TRBJ2-7, with D possibly TRBD1 on 5 matching bases. CDR3 length equals 12 residues. The ends were cut back, 3 bases at V and 5 bases at J, with 8 bases in the middle. Germline V lookup: CDR1 SEHNR, CDR2 FQNEAQ (reference sequence). CDR3 sequence (DNA): TGTGCCAGCAGCTTCGACAGCCACGAGCAGTACTTC. Its translation is CASSFDSHEQYF.

The chain combines TRBV25-1 with TRBJ2-2; 9 bases fit TRBD2. V gave up 6 bases and J gave up 2 bases; unmatched junction bases: 10. The CDR3 is 17 residues long. From germline, CDR1 is MGHDK and CDR2 SYGVNS. CDR3 protein: CASRHAGTSPNTGELFF. CDR3 DNA sequence: TGTGCCAGCAGGCACGCCGGGACTAGCCCCAACACCGGGGAGCTGTTTTTT.

The V call is TRBV5-6, the J call TRBJ2-5; unclear D gene. The CDR3 has 14 residues. The V end was cut by 0 bases, the J end by 0 bases, with 6 bases between. Germline V gene data show CDR1 as SGHDT and CDR2 as YYEEEE. CDR3 in amino acids: CASSLVSDQETQYF. The CDR3 bases are TGTGCCAGCAGCTTGGTGTCAGACCAAGAGACCCAGTACTTC.

This sequence joins TRBV4-1 and TRBJ1-6, with D tentatively TRBD1 (6 bases). V lost 0 bases and J lost 12, with 12 bases in between. The CDR3 is 14 residues long. Germline assignment: CDR1 MGHRA and CDR2 YSYEKL. The CDR3 protein is CASSQDRGTRPLHF. The CDR3 DNA reads as TGCGCCAGCAGCCAAGATAGGGGGACAAGACCCCTCCACTTT.

The chain carries TRBV28 and TRBJ1-5, with D unclear. Germline CDR1 and CDR2: MDHEN and SYDVKM. The CDR3 extends over 14 amino acids. Trimming removed 6 bases at V and 6 bases at J, with 15 bases between. This chain's CDR3 is CASSSGSLGQPQHF. CDR3 DNA sequence: TGTGCCAGCAGCTCGGGTTCCTTGGGTCAGCCCCAGCATTTT.

The rearrangement joins TRBV5-1 to TRBJ1-3; D perhaps matches TRBD1 (5 bases). The V and J ends lost 4 bases and 0 bases respectively, with 11 bases between them. The CDR3 is 15 residues long. Germline loops: CDR1 SGHRS, CDR2 YFSETQ. The chain's CDR3 is CASSLTTVSGNTIYF. The CDR3 DNA is TGCGCCAGCAGCCTTACGACAGTCTCTGGAAACACCATATATTTT.

The chain links TRBV7-9 to TRBJ2-5; D is unclear. The ends were cut back, 0 bases at V and 5 bases at J, with 10 bases in the middle. This CDR3 spans 14 amino acids. CDR1 is SEHNR, CDR2 FQNEAQ, per germline (reference sequence). As DNA, the CDR3 is TGTGCCAGCAGCTTAGCGGAGACTTACGAGACCCAGTACTTC. Protein sequence: CASSLAETYETQYF.

This chain uses TRBV5-1 with TRBJ1-2; perhaps TRBD1 as D (6 bases). Germline V lookup: CDR1 SGHRS, CDR2 YFSETQ. The V end was cut by 3 bases, the J end by 0 bases, with 9 bases between. The CDR3 covers 14 residues. This chain's CDR3 is CASSWTDSNYGYTF. The CDR3 DNA is TGCGCCAGCAGCTGGACAGATTCTAACTATGGCTACACCTTC.

The rearrangement uses TRBV5-1 and TRBJ2-6, with TRBD1 identical over 8 bases. Germline assignment: CDR1 SGHRS and CDR2 YFSETQ. This CDR3 has 19 amino acids. V dropped 0 bases and J dropped 2; count of bases not matched to a gene: 10. The CDR3 coding sequence is TGCGCCAGCAGCTTGGATAGGACAGGGAGTTTCGCTGGGGCCAACGTCCTGACTTTC. It codes for CASSLDRTGSFAGANVLTF. The full variable domain, in which reference TRBV5-1 and TRBJ2-6 provide the parts outside the CDR3, is KAGVTQTPRYLIKTRGQQVTLSCSPISGHRSVSWYQQTPGQGLQFLFEYFSETQRNKGNFPGRFSGRQFSNSRSEMNVSTLELGDSALYLCASSLDRTGSFAGANVLTFGAGSRLTVL.

The gene calls are TRBV4-1 and TRBJ2-1, with D perhaps matching TRBD2 (6 bases). CDR1 MGHRA and CDR2 YSYEKL come from the germline V gene. The V end was cut by 2 bases, the J end by 9 bases, with 17 bases between. The CDR3 spans 15 residues. The CDR3 bases are TGCGCCAGCAGCCAAAAGGAGGGGCAGAGGAGTGAGCAGTTCTTC. Amino acids: CASSQKEGQRSEQFF.

The CDR3 is CASSSAGLAGGSEQFF. CDR3 sequence (DNA): TGTGCCAGCAGCTCTGCCGGGCTAGCGGGAGGGTCTGAGCAGTTCTTC. The chain recombines TRBV28 with TRBJ2-1, with 12 bases that match TRBD2. Unmatched junction bases numbered 12, after V lost 6 bases and J lost 9 bases. The germline gives CDR1 MDHEN, CDR2 SYDVKM. This CDR3 contains 16 residues.

This rearrangement joins TRBV5-4 to TRBJ2-7, with 11 positions matching TRBD1. With V trimmed by 4 bases and J by 2 bases, 11 bases remained unmatched. CDR3 length equals 17 residues. Germline V CDR1 and CDR2: SGHNT, YYREEE (reference sequence). CDR3 sequence: CASSPQRPGQGAYEQYF. CDR3 coding DNA: TGTGCCAGCAGCCCCCAACGTCCGGGACAGGGGGCCTACGAGCAGTACTTC.

The CDR3 DNA follows: TGTGCCAGCAGCTTAGTGTCGGGGGAAGAGACCCAGTACTTC. Amino acids: CASSLVSGEETQYF. The J gene is TRBJ2-5, the V gene TRBV7-8; the D gene is possibly TRBD2 (6 bases). This CDR3 is built from 14 residues. With 1 base removed from V and 3 bases from J, the gap between germline ends came to 9 bases. Per the germline V gene, CDR1 is SGHVS and CDR2 is FQNEAQ.

The V call is TRBV4-1, the J call TRBJ2-5; 13 bases map to TRBD2. V lost 2 bases and J lost 2; bases outside the gene matches: 2. The CDR3 contains 16 residues. CDR1 MGHRA and CDR2 YSYEKL come from the germline V gene. The CDR3 DNA follows: TGCGCCAGCAGCCAATTGGGACTAGCGGGGCAAGAGACCCAGTACTTC. Protein: CASSQLGLAGQETQYF.

This chain links TRBV2 with TRBJ2-2, with a possible D match to TRBD1 (6 bases). The CDR3 contains 15 residues. Trimming stripped 9 bases from V and 0 bases from J, with 14 bases between. CDR1 SNHLY and CDR2 FYNNEI come from the germline V gene. CDR3 sequence: CARSGGNTNTGELFF. The CDR3, as DNA: TGTGCCAGATCTGGGGGCAATACGAACACCGGGGAGCTGTTTTTT.

The gene calls are TRBV2 and TRBJ2-2; 7 bases line up with TRBD1. The length of the CDR3 is 14 residues. V was pared by 5 bases and J by 7 bases, with 7 bases of the junction left unmatched. Germline assignment: CDR1 SNHLY and CDR2 FYNNEI. The CDR3 DNA reads as TGTGCCAGCAGTCGGACAGGCGGCATCGGGGAGCTGTTTTTT. This encodes CASSRTGGIGELFF.

The chain uses TRBV7-9 and TRBJ1-2; 12 nucleotides line up with TRBD1. This CDR3 comprises 13 residues. CDR1 SEHNR and CDR2 FQNEAQ come from the germline V gene (reference sequence). Germline trimming cut 5 bases from V and 8 bases from J; bases unmatched to any gene: 3. The CDR3 here is CASSLGTGGGYTF. The CDR3 nucleotides are TGTGCCAGCAGCCTCGGGACAGGGGGCGGCTACACCTTC.